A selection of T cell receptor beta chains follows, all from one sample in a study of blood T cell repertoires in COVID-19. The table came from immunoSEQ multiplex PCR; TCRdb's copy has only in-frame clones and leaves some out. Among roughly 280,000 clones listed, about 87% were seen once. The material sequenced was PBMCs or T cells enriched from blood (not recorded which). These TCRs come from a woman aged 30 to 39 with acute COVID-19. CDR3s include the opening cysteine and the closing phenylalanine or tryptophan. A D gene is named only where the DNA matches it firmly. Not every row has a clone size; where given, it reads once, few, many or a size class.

TGTGTCCAGAGGAAGAGACCGCCCACCGGGGAGCTGTTTTTT CVQRKRPPTGELFF TRBJ2-2 TRBV6-5 . .
TGTGCCAGCGGCGACAAGCAGTATTTT CASGDKQYF TRBJ2-3 TRBV9 . .
TGTGCCAGAAGCTTGTGCGGTCTAGAAGAGACCCAGTACTTC CARSLCGLEETQYF TRBJ2-5 TRBV5-3 . .
TGTGCCAGCAGTTCCCGGGACAACCCAAGGAATTCACCCCTCCACTTT CASSSRDNPRNSPLHF TRBJ1-6 TRBV27 . .
TGTGCCACCAGTGATTCAAGAGCTGAAGCTTTCTTT CATSDSRAEAFF TRBJ1-1 TRBV24-1 . .
TGTGCCAGCTCACCACCGCAAGCTCAGGGGAAAGGCACTGAAGCTTTCTTT CASSPPQAQGKGTEAFF TRBJ1-1 TRBV18 . .
TGTGCCAGCAGTTTACCCCAGGGCATCGCGAACACCGGGGAGCTGTTTTTT CASSLPQGIANTGELFF TRBJ2-2 TRBV28 . .
TGTGCCAGCAGTGAATTGGCAGGGGAGAACACCGGGGAGCTGTTTTTT CASSELAGENTGELFF TRBJ2-2 TRBV25-1 . .
TGTGCCAGCAGCCAGACACTAGCGGAGGTTGGAGAGCAGTACTTC CASSQTLAEVGEQYF TRBJ2-7 TRBV3-1/TRBV3-2 TRBD2 .
TGTGCCACCAGTGGGGCTTCGAACACTGAAGCTTTCTTT CATSGASNTEAFF TRBJ1-1 TRBV24-1 . .
TGTGCCAGCAGCTTGATTCCCGGGACAGAAACTCAAGAGACCCAGTACTTC CASSLIPGTETQETQYF TRBJ2-5 TRBV7-8 TRBD1 .
TGTGCCAGCAGCGAGGGATCGACAGGTAAACAGCCCCAGCATTTT CASSEGSTGKQPQHF TRBJ1-5 TRBV3-1/TRBV3-2 . .
TGTGCCAGCTCACCACGGGACAGGGTCACCGGAAGCACAGATACGCAGTATTTT CASSPRDRVTGSTDTQYF TRBJ2-3 TRBV18 TRBD1 .
TGTGCCAGCTCACCTTTAGCGGACTACGAGCAGTACTTC CASSPLADYEQYF TRBJ2-7 TRBV18 . .
TGTGCCACCAGTGATTTGGGGACTAGCGGCTCCTACGAGCAGTACTTC CATSDLGTSGSYEQYF TRBJ2-7 TRBV24-1 TRBD2 .
TGTGCCAGCTCACCACCGGGACAGGGGAACACTGAAGCTTTCTTT CASSPPGQGNTEAFF TRBJ1-1 TRBV18 TRBD1 .
TGTGCCACCGGCGGCAGGGCCACCGGGGAGCTGTTTTTT CATGGRATGELFF TRBJ2-2 TRBV6-5 . few
TGTGCCAGCAGCTCCCCGAACTTCCCGAACACCGGGGAGCTGTTTTTT CASSSPNFPNTGELFF TRBJ2-2 TRBV7-9 . .
TGCGCCAGCAGCGTGGACAGGGAAGAAGAAAAACTGTTTTTT CASSVDREEEKLFF TRBJ1-4 TRBV5-1 TRBD1 .
TGTGCCAGCAGCCCGACAGGGGTGGACTATGGCTACACCTTC CASSPTGVDYGYTF TRBJ1-2 TRBV11-1 TRBD1 .
TGTGCCAGCAGCCCGGGGGGCACAGATACGCAGTATTTT CASSPGGTDTQYF TRBJ2-3 TRBV11-2 . few
TGTGCCAGCAGTGAAGCGCAGGGCGTCGCGAACACCGGGGAGCTGTTTTTT CASSEAQGVANTGELFF TRBJ2-2 TRBV2 . .
TGTGCCAGCAGTTATCGGGTGCGCGGAGATACGCAGTATTTT CASSYRVRGDTQYF TRBJ2-3 TRBV28 . .
TGCGCCAGCAGCCCCGGGAGCCAGAACACCGGGGAGCTGTTTTTT CASSPGSQNTGELFF TRBJ2-2 TRBV4-1 . .
TGTGCTAGCAGCTTCCCTGGGGGACAGGGCTCCTACGAGCAGTACTTC CASSFPGGQGSYEQYF TRBJ2-7 TRBV7-7 TRBD1 .
TGTGCCAGTAGTTCGGACACCGGGGAGCTGTTTTTT CASSSDTGELFF TRBJ2-2 TRBV19 . .
TGTGCCAGCAGCTTAGGACCGATTGGGGCGGTACCGCAGTACTTC CASSLGPIGAVPQYF TRBJ2-7 TRBV7-2 . .
TGCGCCACCCGACACAGCCGATTCCTATACGAGCAGTACTTC CATRHSRFLYEQYF TRBJ2-7 TRBV10-1 . .
TGTGCCAGCATGCCGCTCTACAGGGGGCGCGGCGGTGAAGCTTTCTTT CASMPLYRGRGGEAFF TRBJ1-1 TRBV2 TRBD1 once
TGTGCCAGCAGTCCTACAGGGGGGGCTAACTATGGCTACACCTTC CASSPTGGANYGYTF TRBJ1-2 TRBV28 TRBD1 .
TGCGCCAGCGGACTCGACCGGGGTCAGCCCCAGCATTTT CASGLDRGQPQHF TRBJ1-5 TRBV4-1 . .
TGCAGCGTTGAAGAGGGTGGGACTAGCGGGATAGCTGAGCAGTTCTTC CSVEEGGTSGIAEQFF TRBJ2-1 TRBV29-1 TRBD2 .
TGTGCCAGCAGCTTGGCGGACAGGGGGCTGGCGGAGACCCAGTACTTC CASSLADRGLAETQYF TRBJ2-5 TRBV28 TRBD1 .
TGTGCCAGCAGCTACCGGACTAGAGTAGCCTACGAGCAGTACTTC CASSYRTRVAYEQYF TRBJ2-7 TRBV5-6 TRBD2 .
TGTGCCAGCAGCCCCCATCAGTCTGGAAACACCATATATTTT CASSPHQSGNTIYF TRBJ1-3 TRBV7-6 . .
TGTGCCAGCTCACCTTTATCCGGGACAGTTTCCTACGAGCAGTACTTC CASSPLSGTVSYEQYF TRBJ2-7 TRBV18 TRBD1 .
TGTGCCAGCAGCTCGAGCGGACAGGGGGCGAAACTGTTTTTT CASSSSGQGAKLFF TRBJ1-4 TRBV7-2 TRBD1 once
TGTGCCAGCTCACCACGACAGAACACTGAAGCTTTCTTT CASSPRQNTEAFF TRBJ1-1 TRBV18 . once
TGTGCCAGCAGTGAAGCGGGGGCAGGGGGGATCAATCAGCCCCAGCATTTT CASSEAGAGGINQPQHF TRBJ1-5 TRBV2 TRBD1 .
TGCGCCAGCAGCTTAGCAACAGGGGGCATCGGAAACACCATATATTTT CASSLATGGIGNTIYF TRBJ1-3 TRBV5-1 TRBD1 .
TGCGCCAGCAGCCAGCCGGGACTACCAGATACGCAGTATTTT CASSQPGLPDTQYF TRBJ2-3 TRBV4-1 TRBD2 .
TGTGCCAGCAGGAGGACAGGGGGTGACGAGCAGTACTTC CASRRTGGDEQYF TRBJ2-7 TRBV6-5 TRBD1 .
TGTGCCAGCAGCCAAGGGGGAGGGTACGAGCAGTACTTC CASSQGGGYEQYF TRBJ2-7 TRBV4-2 TRBD2 .
TGTGCCAGCAGCTCCGACAGGGGTCCCTACGAGCAGTACTTC CASSSDRGPYEQYF TRBJ2-7 TRBV7-9 TRBD1 .
TGTGCCAGCAGCTTCACTAGCGGGAGAGAAGATACGCAGTATTTT CASSFTSGREDTQYF TRBJ2-3 TRBV5-8 TRBD2 .
TGTGCCACCAGCATTTCGAGGAACACTGAAGCTTTCTTT CATSISRNTEAFF TRBJ1-1 TRBV15 . .
TGTGCCAGCAGCTCCGCCCCTACAGGGAACGGCTACACCTTC CASSSAPTGNGYTF TRBJ1-2 TRBV7-2 . .
TGTGCCAGCAGTGTGGCTGGACTAGCGAACACCGGGGAGCTGTTTTTT CASSVAGLANTGELFF TRBJ2-2 TRBV28 TRBD2 .
TGTGCCAGCAGCCGAAGGGACAGGGAGACGCAGTATTTT CASSRRDRETQYF TRBJ2-3 TRBV7-8 TRBD1 .
TGTGCCAGCAGTCCCGCTCAGGGGGCAACCTACAATGAGCAGTTCTTC CASSPAQGATYNEQFF TRBJ2-1 TRBV6-2/TRBV6-3 TRBD1 .
TGCGCCAGCAGCCAAGATCTCCCTAGCGGGAGCAATGAGCAGTTCTTC CASSQDLPSGSNEQFF TRBJ2-1 TRBV4-1 TRBD2 .
TGCGCCAGCAGCGTAATTAGAGATCCTATCCAGTATTTT CASSVIRDPIQYF TRBJ2-3 TRBV4-1 . once
TGTGCCAGCAGCCCCTCGACAGGGCTATTCGAAAAACTGTTTTTT CASSPSTGLFEKLFF TRBJ1-4 TRBV7-2 TRBD1 .
TGTGCCAGCTCACTCCAGGGGGCTGGCGTGAACACTGAAGCTTTCTTT CASSLQGAGVNTEAFF TRBJ1-1 TRBV18 TRBD1 once